Included here is one TCR beta chain sequence, with context. This clone showed up just a few times. Its antigen is still unknown. There are no base qualities to consult, and no much larger clone falls within one base. The sample comes from a study of blood T cell repertoires in COVID-19 (dated by TCRdb to between 2020 and 2021). Turning to the overall study: Samples covering the acute and convalescent phases of COVID-19 were provided by collaborators in the United States, Italy and Spain. Nearly every sample came with metadata listing a de-identified subject ID, COVID-19 status, age in years and sex. The repertoires were made available in a free public database intended to serve as a resource for research on the immune response to SARS-CoV-2. HLA class I and class II types, where available, came from metadata supplied by the sample provider rather than from assay-based typing. The prospective study material was composed of cDNA or gDNA derived from T cells, B-cell-depleted T cells, or PBMCs. Samples came from the ongoing ImmuneRACE study (first 160 participants) plus 1,254 subjects from 6 global collaborators. The dataset comprised deeply sampled blood TCRbeta repertoires from subjects exposed to, actively infected with, or recovered from COVID-19.

On the study overall, not on this receptor specifically: Clinical and demographic metadata were provided uncurated, with the amount varying by source and participant.

TCRbeta CDR3 regions were amplified from genomic DNA using the immunoSEQ Assay, a bias-controlled multiplex PCR. Per the original workflow: The number of nucleated cells in each sample was estimated by amplification of reference gene primers within the assay. To quantify the absolute abundance of each unique TCRbeta CDR3 rearrangement, sequence reads were collapsed and filtered. For each sample, productive Simpson clonality was calculated as the square root of Simpson's diversity index over productive rearrangements. This is the immuneACCESS table as TCRdb keeps it, with only in-frame sequences that have V and J called. A part of the clones is gone; compared with another copy, unresolved V genes explain less than half, and the rest is unexplained. That table gives V, J and clone size, and the DNA gave D and trimming. This sample gives approximately 260,000 clones in total; approximately 85% of them show up just once. The ten biggest clones cover approximately 11% of the sample.

The collaborating institutions used their own protocols to collect whole blood in K2EDTA tubes. For TCRbeta analysis, collaborators shipped samples in one of three forms: frozen whole blood, isolated PBMCs, or DNA extracted from either of those sample types. This clonotype was obtained from a woman between 70 and 85 years old with acute or convalescent COVID-19. Specimen: peripheral blood.

The CDR3 protein: CASSAASGASEQYF. The nucleotide sequence reads TGTGCCAGCAGCGCAGCTAGCGGGGCTAGCGAGCAGTACTTC. The rearrangement combines TRBV11-3 with TRBJ2-7, with TRBD2 identical over 9 junction bases. Compared with germline, V lacks 5 bases and J lacks 6 bases; bases without a gene match: 8. CDR1 and CDR2 are read off the germline V gene as SGHNT and YENEEA. Taken from cysteine to phenylalanine, the CDR3 has 14 residues. The CDR3 DNA has 42 bases and is translated from base 1.